This T cell receptor (beta chain) is drawn from a study of T cell responses to AZD1222 COVID-19 vaccine. Across the whole study: Pooling of second doses given at about 4 or about 12 weeks was done.

Study-level results: At 160-218 and 743-854, vaccine-associated CD4 TCRs were dominant, and they spanned spike. Baseline seropositives among AZD1222 recipients totaled only five or six. Targets within unmutated variant regions were reportedly found for nearly half of spike-specific TCRs.

Concerning this clone: Antigen specificity is unknown.

This table comes from immunoSEQ multiplex PCR, and its TCRdb copy is limited to in-frame clones, with some not included. This sample has around 120,000 clones, with under 90% found just once. V lost 0 bases, J lost 2 bases, and 5 bases stayed unmatched. The CDR3 is made up of 16 amino acids. CDR1 and CDR2 (germline): MNHEY, SMNVEV (reference sequence). The chain is built from TRBV27 and TRBJ2-7; 9 bases align to TRBD2. This TCR was recovered from an adult in good health. Sequenced here: peripheral blood, sampled on day 0 of AZD1222 vaccination. CDR3 sequence (DNA): TGTGCCAGCAGTTTATCGATGGCGGGAGGGGCCTACGAGCAGTACTTC. It encodes CASSLSMAGGAYEQYF.